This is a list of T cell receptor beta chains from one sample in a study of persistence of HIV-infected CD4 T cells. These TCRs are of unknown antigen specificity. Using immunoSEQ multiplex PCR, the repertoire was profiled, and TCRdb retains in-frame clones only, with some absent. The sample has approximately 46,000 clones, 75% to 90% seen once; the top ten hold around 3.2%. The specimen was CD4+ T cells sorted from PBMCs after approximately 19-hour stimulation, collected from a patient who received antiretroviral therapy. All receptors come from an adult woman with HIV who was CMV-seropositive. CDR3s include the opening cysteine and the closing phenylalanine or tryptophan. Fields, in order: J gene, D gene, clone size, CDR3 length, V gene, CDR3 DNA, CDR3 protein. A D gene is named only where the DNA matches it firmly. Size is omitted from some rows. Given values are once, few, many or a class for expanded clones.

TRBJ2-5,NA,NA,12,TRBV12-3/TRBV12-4,TGTGCCAGCAGTTTAGCCCGAGAGACCCAGTACTTC,CASSLARETQYF
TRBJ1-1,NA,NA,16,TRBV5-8,TGTGCCAGCAGCTTGGGCCTGGACAGAATGAACACTGAAGCTTTCTTT,CASSLGLDRMNTEAFF
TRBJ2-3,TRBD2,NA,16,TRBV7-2,TGTGCCAGCAGCTCGCAAGCGGGAGGGCCTACAGATACGCAGTATTTT,CASSSQAGGPTDTQYF
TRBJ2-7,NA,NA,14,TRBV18,TGTGCCAGCTCGAATACAGGGTTCTCGTACGAGCAGTACTTC,CASSNTGFSYEQYF
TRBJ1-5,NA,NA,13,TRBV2,TGTGCCAGCAAGGGCCAGAACAATCAGCCCCAGCATTTT,CASKGQNNQPQHF
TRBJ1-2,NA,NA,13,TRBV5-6,TGTGCCAGCAGCTTGGTGGGGGCGGAAGGCTACACCTTC,CASSLVGAEGYTF
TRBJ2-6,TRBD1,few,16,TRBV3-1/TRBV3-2,TGTGCCAGCAGCCCGGGACAGAGCTCTGGGGCCAACGTCCTGACTTTC,CASSPGQSSGANVLTF
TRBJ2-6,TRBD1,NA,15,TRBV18,TGTGCCAGCTCCCTACAGGGGGCTGGGGCCAACGTCCTGACTTTC,CASSLQGAGANVLTF
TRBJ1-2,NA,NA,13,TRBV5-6,TGTGCCAGCAGCTTGAAGGGGGACTATGGCTACACCTTC,CASSLKGDYGYTF
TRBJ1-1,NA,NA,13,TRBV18,TGTGCCAGCTCACCACCCACGAACACTGAAGCTTTCTTT,CASSPPTNTEAFF
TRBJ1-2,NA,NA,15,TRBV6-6,TGTGCCAGCAGTTACTCCCTCCAGGGCGACTATGGCTACACCTTC,CASSYSLQGDYGYTF
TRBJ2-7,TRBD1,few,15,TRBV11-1,TGTGCCAGCAGCTTAAGACAGGGGAGTACGGACGAGCAGTACTTC,CASSLRQGSTDEQYF
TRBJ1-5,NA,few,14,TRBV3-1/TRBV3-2,TGTGCCAGCAGCCTCACCCAGGGGTATCAGCCCCAGCATTTT,CASSLTQGYQPQHF
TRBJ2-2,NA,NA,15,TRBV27,TGTGCCAGCAGACCCGGGACCATAACCACCGGGGAGCTGTTTTTT,CASRPGTITTGELFF
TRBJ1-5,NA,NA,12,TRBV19,TGTGCCAGTAGTTCTCTACCGGGGCCCCAGCATTTT,CASSSLPGPQHF
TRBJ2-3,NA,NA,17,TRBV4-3,TGCGCCAGCAGCCAAGCGGAGGGCACATATTACACAGATACGCAGTATTTT,CASSQAEGTYYTDTQYF
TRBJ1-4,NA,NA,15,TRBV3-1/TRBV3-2,TGTGCCAGCAGCCAAGGAGATCAAAGGACCGGAAAACTGTTTTTT,CASSQGDQRTGKLFF
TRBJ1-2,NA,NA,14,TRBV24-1,TGTGCCACCAGTGATTTAACCCATAACTATGGCTACACCTTC,CATSDLTHNYGYTF
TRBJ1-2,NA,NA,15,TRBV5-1,TGCGCCAGCAGCTTTCAGATGGGGGTAGGCTATGGCTACACCTTC,CASSFQMGVGYGYTF
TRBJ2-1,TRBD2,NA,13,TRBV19,TGTGCCAGTACTGAAGCGGGATACAATGAGCAGTTCTTC,CASTEAGYNEQFF
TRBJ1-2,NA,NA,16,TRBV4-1,TGCGCCAGCAGCCAAGTTCTAAGACAGCCCAACTATGGCTACACCTTC,CASSQVLRQPNYGYTF
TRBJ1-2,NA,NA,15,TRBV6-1,TGTGCCAGCAGTGACCCCAGTGGGGGCAACTATGGCTACACCTTC,CASSDPSGGNYGYTF
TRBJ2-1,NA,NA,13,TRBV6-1,TGTGCCAGCAGTTTCCGCGATTACAATGAGCAGTTCTTC,CASSFRDYNEQFF
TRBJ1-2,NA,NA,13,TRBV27,TGTGCCAGCAGCTCCACAGGGACCTATGGCTACACCTTC,CASSSTGTYGYTF
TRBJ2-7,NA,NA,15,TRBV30,TGTGCCTGGAGTAGGGGGGACCCGAAGGGTTCAAGGCAGTACTTC,CAWSRGDPKGSRQYF
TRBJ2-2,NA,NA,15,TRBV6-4,TGTGCCAGCAGACAGGGATCCATAAACACCGGGGAGCTGTTTTTT,CASRQGSINTGELFF
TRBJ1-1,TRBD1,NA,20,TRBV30,TGTGCCTGGAGCCAATCTCGGTGGGGGACAGGGGAGGTTGGGGACACTGAAGCTTTCTTT,CAWSQSRWGTGEVGDTEAFF
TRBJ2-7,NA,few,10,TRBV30,TGTGCCTGGAGTGACAACGAGCAGTACTTC,CAWSDNEQYF
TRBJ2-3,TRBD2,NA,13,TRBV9,TGTGCCAGCACGGGGGGGGGCGGAGATACGCAGTATTTT,CASTGGGGDTQYF
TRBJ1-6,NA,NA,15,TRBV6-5,TGTGCCAGCAGCCGGGTATCTTCCTATAATTCACCCCTCCACTTT,CASSRVSSYNSPLHF
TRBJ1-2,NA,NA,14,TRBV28,TGTGCCAGCAGTTCACAGGGAAGAGGCTATGGCTACACCTTC,CASSSQGRGYGYTF
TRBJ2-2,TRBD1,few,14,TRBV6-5,TGTGCCAGCAGGTTGACAGGGACCACCGGGGAGCTGTTTTTT,CASRLTGTTGELFF
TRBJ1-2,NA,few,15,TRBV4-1,TGCGCCAGCAGCCAAGATCCAACGGGAACCTATGGCTACACCTTC,CASSQDPTGTYGYTF
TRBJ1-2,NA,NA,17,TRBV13,TGTGCCAGCAGCTTTTACTCCTCAGGACAGTCTAACTATGGCTACACCTTC,CASSFYSSGQSNYGYTF
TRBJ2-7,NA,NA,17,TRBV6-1,TGTGCCAGCAGTGAAATTAGGACCCGCGGCGTCCCCTACGAGCAGTACTTC,CASSEIRTRGVPYEQYF